This T cell receptor (beta chain) derives from a study of OX40 agonist ivuxolimab in advanced cancers. At the level of the study: Partial responses were achieved by three patients, one with hepatocellular carcinoma and two with cutaneous melanoma.

From germline, CDR1 is SGHVS and CDR2 FQNEAQ. The CDR3 has 15 residues. V was cut by 3 bases and J by 2 bases, with 11 bases left in between. Clones were sequenced by immunoSEQ multiplex PCR, and TCRdb holds only the in-frame ones, with some missing. Altogether some 87,000 clones are present, around 90% being singletons, with the ten largest covering 0.43%. The genes are TRBV7-8 and TRBJ1-5; tentative D call: TRBD1 (5 bases). Sequences were derived from CD4+ or CD8+ T cells sorted from blood, sampled in a trial of the OX40 agonist ivuxolimab. This sequence originates from an adult with an advanced solid tumor such as melanoma, head and neck, liver or kidney cancer. CDR3 coding DNA: TGTGCCAGCAGCTTCCAGGGAGGAGGCAATCAGCCCCAGCATTTT. Translation gives CASSFQGGGNQPQHF.